A single sample is the source of the 2 T cell receptor beta chains below, sequenced in a study of regulatory T cells in long-lasting Graves disease. The time point is: newly diagnosed GD, antithyroid drugs for less than 3 months. From PBMCs, RNA was extracted and then used to make the TCR library. Arm-PCR of CDR3 regions with iRepertoire HTBI primers generated TCR beta libraries. TCRdb ran MiXCR on the multiplex PCR reads and lists one entry per CDR3 protein. The sample includes some 320,000 distinct CDR3 sequences, about 18% of them seen just once. The sequencing used peripheral blood mononuclear cells (PBMCs), collected at new diagnosis, from a patient treated with antithyroid drugs. These receptors were taken from a female donor with Graves disease.

This clonotype was found a few times. The chain employs TRBV5-4 and TRBJ2-7; 7 nucleotides line up with TRBD1. V gave up 4 bases and J gave up 0 bases; unmatched junction bases: 7. This CDR3 is built from 15 residues. The germline gives CDR1 SGHNT, CDR2 YYREEE (reference sequence). The CDR3 sequence: CASSRTGESSYEQYF. CDR3 nucleotides: TGTGCCAGCAGCCGAACAGGGGAGAGCTCCTACGAGCAGTACTTC.

This clonotype was counted ten times or more. In DNA form, the CDR3 reads TGTGCCAGCCGAGATAGGACTAGCGGGAGCTACGAGCAGTACTTC. It codes for CASRDRTSGSYEQYF. The chain employs TRBV2 and TRBJ2-7, with TRBD2 matching over 13 bases. The V and J ends lost 8 bases and 3 bases, in that order; junction bases with no gene match: 7. This CDR3 region has 15 residues. Per the germline V gene, CDR1 is SNHLY and CDR2 is FYNNEI.